The 9 T cell receptor beta chains in this list originate from one sample, sequenced in a study of identical twins. TCRdb redid the calling of the 5' RACE reads with MiXCR, one entry per CDR3 protein. The data contain 400,000 to 500,000 distinct CDR3 sequences, about a fifth of them seen just once; the ten biggest clones take up more than 10%. The sample was naive T cells sorted from blood. These receptors were obtained from a man aged 45 to 65 in good health.

This clonotype was seen a few times. This rearrangement joins TRBV7-8 to TRBJ2-7; no definite D call. The CDR3 spans 14 residues. V dropped 5 bases and J dropped 3 bases, with 14 bases sitting between them. Per the germline V gene, CDR1 is SGHVS and CDR2 is FQNEAQ. The CDR3 DNA reads TGTGCCAGCAGCCCGAGAATCGACGGCTACGAGCAGTACTTC. Translating it yields CASSPRIDGYEQYF. The variable domain in full, completed from reference TRBV7-8 and TRBJ2-7, reads GAGVSQSPRYKVAKRGQDVALRCDPISGHVSLFWYQQALGQGPEFLTYFQNEAQLDKSGLPSDRFFAERPEGSVSTLKIQRTQQEDSAVYLCASSPRIDGYEQYFGPGTRLTVT.

The rearrangement links TRBV12-3 or TRBV12-4 to TRBJ2-2; 7 bases match TRBD2. Germline trimming cut 5 bases from V and 4 bases from J; bases unmatched to any gene: 7. The CDR3 length is 15 residues. The CDR3 region is CASSPYTGGTGELFF. The CDR3, as DNA: TGTGCCAGCAGTCCCTACACGGGGGGCACCGGGGAGCTGTTTTTT.

This clonotype was recorded many times. The chain links TRBV9 to TRBJ2-2, with a tentative D call TRBD2 (5 bases). CDR1 SGDLS and CDR2 YYNGEE come from the germline V gene. V was trimmed by 3 bases and J by 8 bases, leaving 11 bases between them. The CDR3 extends over 13 amino acids. As DNA, the CDR3 is TGTGCCAGCAGCGCCACTAGTGGTGGGGAGCTGTTTTTT. This sequence encodes CASSATSGGELFF.

This clonotype has just a few counts. This chain uses TRBV5-1 with TRBJ2-1, with D maybe TRBD2 (5 bases). This CDR3 spans 15 amino acids. Germline CDR1 reads SGHRS; CDR2 reads YFSETQ. The germline V and J ends were trimmed by 0 bases and 7 bases, with 14 bases remaining between them. As DNA, the CDR3 is TGCGCCAGCAGCTTGGCCAGCGGACCAACTAATGAGCAGTTCTTC. Translating gives CASSLASGPTNEQFF.

This clonotype came up many times. This chain joins TRBV20-1 and TRBJ1-6, with 7 bases lining up with TRBD1. V was clipped by 4 bases and J by 7 bases; unmatched bases: 4. CDR3 size: 13 residues. Germline V CDR1 and CDR2: DFQATT, SNEGSKA (reference sequence). CDR3 sequence: CSAIPGQNSPLHF. The CDR3 DNA reads TGCAGTGCTATACCGGGACAGAATTCACCCCTCCACTTT.

At least ten counts were recorded for this clonotype. The V gene is TRBV28, the J gene TRBJ2-3, with unresolved D. Germline V gene lookup returns CDR1 MDHEN and CDR2 SYDVKM. V was clipped by 0 bases and J by 6 bases, with 7 bases between them. This CDR3 is 13 amino acids long. CDR3 bases: TGTGCCAGCAGTTTATGGAAGATGGATACGCAGTATTTT. As protein: CASSLWKMDTQYF.

The sample holds many counts of this clonotype. The chain carries TRBV9 and TRBJ2-1; D remains ambiguous. V shed 3 bases and J shed 8 bases, with 9 bases lying between them. CDR3 length: 12 amino acids. Germline CDR1 is SGDLS and CDR2 is YYNGEE. The CDR3 protein is CASSGYSYEQFF. CDR3 sequence (DNA): TGTGCCAGCAGCGGATACAGCTATGAGCAGTTCTTC.

There are many counts of this clonotype. The rearrangement links TRBV6-5 to TRBJ1-6; 10 nucleotides agree with TRBD1. With V trimmed by 2 bases and J by 6 bases, 13 bases remained unmatched. The CDR3 is made up of 19 amino acids. Germline CDR1 MNHEY, CDR2 SVGAGI. The CDR3 DNA follows: TGTGCCAGCAGTTACCCGGCAACGAGACAGGGGGCGGGTAATTCACCCCTCCACTTT. This gives the protein CASSYPATRQGAGNSPLHF.

This clonotype was observed at least ten times. The chain employs TRBV5-7 and TRBJ2-7; D is perhaps TRBD1 (6 bases). TRBV5-7 is an ORF, and what it does is uncertain. This CDR3 has 15 residues. V was shortened by 4 bases and J by 2 bases, with 16 bases between the two germline ends. The chain's CDR3 is CASSSGQKVTYEQYF. DNA for the CDR3: TGTGCCAGCAGCAGTGGACAGAAAGTGACCTACGAGCAGTACTTC.